The text below deals with one T cell receptor beta chain. What it binds is not known. Patients were adults with ileal or ileocolonic Crohn's disease needing resection. This entry comes from a study of T cell repertoires in ileal Crohn's disease. Across the study: Operated complications were stricturing disease (approximately 60%) and penetrating disease (about 39%). About half received postoperative treatment, under 14 with thiopurines and under 20 anti-TNF.

TCRdb's copy holds only in-frame clones and misses some; the assay was immunoSEQ multiplex PCR. In the table there are some 30,000 clones, about 81% of which are singletons. The CDR3 runs to 12 residues. The V end was cut by 4 bases, the J end by 12 bases, with 12 bases between. Germline V gene lookup returns CDR1 KGHSH and CDR2 LQKENI. Broader study findings: Active smokers at surgery had more clonal expansions than non-smokers.

Sequenced: ileal tissue. The clonotype was recovered from an adult with Crohn's disease. The chain recombines TRBV18 with TRBJ1-4; D possibly corresponds to TRBD1 (6 bases). In DNA form, the CDR3 reads TGTGCCAGCTCACTAGCGACAGGAGAACTGTTTTTT. Encoded protein: CASSLATGELFF.